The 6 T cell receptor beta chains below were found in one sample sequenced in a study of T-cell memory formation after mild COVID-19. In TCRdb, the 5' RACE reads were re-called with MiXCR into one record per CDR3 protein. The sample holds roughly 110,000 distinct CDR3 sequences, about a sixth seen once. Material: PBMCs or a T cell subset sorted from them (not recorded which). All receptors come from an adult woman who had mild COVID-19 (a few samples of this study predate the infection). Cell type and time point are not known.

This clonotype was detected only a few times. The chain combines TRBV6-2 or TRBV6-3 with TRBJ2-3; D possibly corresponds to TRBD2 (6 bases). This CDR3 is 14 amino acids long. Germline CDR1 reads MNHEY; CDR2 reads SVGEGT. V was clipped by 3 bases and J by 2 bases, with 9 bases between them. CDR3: CASSYWRDTDTQYF. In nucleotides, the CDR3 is TGTGCCAGCAGTTATTGGCGGGACACAGATACGCAGTATTTT.

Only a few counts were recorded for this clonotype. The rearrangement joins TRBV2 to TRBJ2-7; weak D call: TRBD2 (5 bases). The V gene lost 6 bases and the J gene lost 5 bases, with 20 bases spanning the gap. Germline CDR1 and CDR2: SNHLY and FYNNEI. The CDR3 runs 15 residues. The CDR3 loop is CASSQSLGVNHEQYF. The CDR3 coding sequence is TGTGCCAGCAGCCAGTCCCTCGGGGTCAACCACGAGCAGTACTTC.

In DNA, the CDR3 is TGCAGTGCTAGAGAAGGGACTAGCTACTACAATGAGCAGTTCTTC. Protein: CSAREGTSYYNEQFF. V is TRBV20-1 and J is TRBJ2-1, with TRBD2 matching 9 bases. The V segment lost 0 bases and the J segment 3 bases; nucleotides outside the gene matches: 3. This CDR3 is built from 15 residues. The germline V gene has CDR1 DFQATT and CDR2 SNEGSKA (reference sequence).

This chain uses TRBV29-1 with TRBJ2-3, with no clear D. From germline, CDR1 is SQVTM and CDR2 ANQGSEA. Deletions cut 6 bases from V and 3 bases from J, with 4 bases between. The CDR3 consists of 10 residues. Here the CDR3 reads CSVLTDTQYF. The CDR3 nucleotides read TGCAGCGTACTTACAGATACGCAGTATTTT.

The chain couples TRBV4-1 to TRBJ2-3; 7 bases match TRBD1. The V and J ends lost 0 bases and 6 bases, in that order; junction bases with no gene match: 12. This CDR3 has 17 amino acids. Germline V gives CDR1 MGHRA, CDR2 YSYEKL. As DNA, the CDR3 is TGCGCCAGCAGCCAAGATCCGCCCCAAGAGGGGGCGGATACGCAGTATTTT. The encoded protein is CASSQDPPQEGADTQYF.

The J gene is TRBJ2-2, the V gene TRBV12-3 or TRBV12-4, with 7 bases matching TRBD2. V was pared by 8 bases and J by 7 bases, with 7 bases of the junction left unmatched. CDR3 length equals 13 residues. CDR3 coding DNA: TGTGCCAGCCGACTAGCATGGGGCGGGGAGCTGTTTTTT. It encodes CASRLAWGGELFF.